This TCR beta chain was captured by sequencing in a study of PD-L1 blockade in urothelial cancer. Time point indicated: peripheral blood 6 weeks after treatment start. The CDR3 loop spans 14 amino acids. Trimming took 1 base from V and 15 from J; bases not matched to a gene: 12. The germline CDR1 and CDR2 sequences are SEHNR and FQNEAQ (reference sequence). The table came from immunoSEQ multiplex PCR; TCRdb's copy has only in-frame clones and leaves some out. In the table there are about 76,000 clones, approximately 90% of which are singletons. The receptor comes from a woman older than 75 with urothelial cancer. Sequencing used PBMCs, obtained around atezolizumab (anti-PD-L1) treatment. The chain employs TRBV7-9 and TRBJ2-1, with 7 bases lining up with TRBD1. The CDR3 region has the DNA TGTGCCAGCAGCTTAGAGGGACAGTTCAAGATGGGGTTCTTC. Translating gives CASSLEGQFKMGFF.